A single sample gave rise to the 10 T cell receptor beta chains below, sequenced in a study of blood T cell repertoires in COVID-19. The assay was immunoSEQ multiplex PCR, and TCRdb's table has in-frame clones only and misses some. This repertoire shows approximately 190,000 clones, around four fifths found once; its top ten account for more than 4.5%. Sequenced sample: peripheral blood. The receptors originated from an older woman with active or convalescent COVID-19.

The J gene is TRBJ2-7, the V gene TRBV19, with D possibly TRBD1 on 6 matching bases. The CDR3 contains 15 residues. Trimming pared 1 base from V and 2 bases from J, leaving 12 bases between. Germline CDR1 is LNHDA and CDR2 is SQIVND (reference sequence). The DNA of the CDR3 is TGTGCCAGTAGTATAGTGGGACACCCAGCCTACGAGCAGTACTTC. This gives the protein CASSIVGHPAYEQYF.

The chain recombines TRBV7-8 with TRBJ2-2; 8 nucleotides agree with TRBD2. The CDR3 has 15 amino acids. Trimming cost V 7 bases and J 5 bases; bases outside gene matches: 9. The germline gives CDR1 SGHVS, CDR2 FQNEAQ. CDR3 residues: CASIPGGPGTGELFF. The CDR3, as DNA: TGTGCCAGCATCCCGGGAGGGCCTGGGACCGGGGAGCTGTTTTTT. Full variable domain (rest looked up from reference TRBV7-8 and TRBJ2-2): GAGVSQSPRYKVAKRGQDVALRCDPISGHVSLFWYQQALGQGPEFLTYFQNEAQLDKSGLPSDRFFAERPEGSVSTLKIQRTQQEDSAVYLCASIPGGPGTGELFFGEGSRLTVL.

This rearrangement joins TRBV6-1 to TRBJ1-6, with TRBD1 as a possible D gene (5 bases). V shed 4 bases and J shed 5 bases, with 15 bases lying between them. The germline V gene has CDR1 MNHNS and CDR2 SASEGT. The CDR3 runs to 16 residues. Written as DNA, the CDR3 is TGTGCCAGCAGTGGGCTTGGGACTTTAGATAATTCACCCCTCCACTTT. This translates into CASSGLGTLDNSPLHF.

This clone was seen just once. The chain has TRBV6-5 and TRBJ2-1; no firm D call. The V end lost 2 bases, the J end lost 0 bases, and 8 bases lay between the germline ends. Germline assignment: CDR1 MNHEY and CDR2 SVGAGI. The CDR3 runs 15 residues. The chain's CDR3 is CASSYKRSSYNEQFF. The CDR3 DNA is TGTGCCAGCAGTTACAAAAGGAGCTCCTACAATGAGCAGTTCTTC.

This chain uses TRBV10-1 with TRBJ1-1; 7 bases are shared with TRBD1. This CDR3 comprises 14 residues. J gave up 0 bases and V 4 bases, and 2 bases lay outside the gene matches. Germline lookup yields CDR1 WNHNN and CDR2 SYGVQD (reference sequence). The chain's CDR3 is CASSVGQLNTEAFF. CDR3 coding DNA: TGCGCCAGCAGTGTGGGACAGCTGAACACTGAAGCTTTCTTT.

This chain links TRBV2 with TRBJ2-1; D gene unclear. V was clipped by 7 bases and J by 0 bases, with 10 bases between them. The CDR3 is 14 amino acids. The V gene's germline CDR1 is SNHLY and CDR2 FYNNEI. Here the CDR3 reads CASTLTYSYNEQFF. The CDR3 DNA sequence: TGTGCCAGCACCTTGACATACTCCTACAATGAGCAGTTCTTC.

The chain couples TRBV11-3 to TRBJ2-3; possibly TRBD1 for D (6 bases). Germline V CDR1 and CDR2: SGHNT, YENEEA. Deletions cut 5 bases from V and 0 bases from J, with 21 bases between. The CDR3 has 18 amino acids. Here the CDR3 DNA reads TGTGCCAGCAGCCTGAGGGGGAGCACGGGAACCAGCACAGATACGCAGTATTTT. The encoded protein is CASSLRGSTGTSTDTQYF.

The chain recombines TRBV11-2 with TRBJ1-3; TRBD1 agrees at 7 bases. The V gene's germline CDR1 is SGHAT and CDR2 FQNNGV. After removal of 1 base from V and 0 bases from J, the junction contained 12 bases not matched to a gene. The CDR3 covers 19 residues. The CDR3 sequence: CASSLAESQTGTSGNTIYF. CDR3 DNA sequence: TGTGCCAGCAGCTTAGCTGAAAGTCAGACAGGGACCTCTGGAAACACCATATATTTT.

The CDR3 loop reads CASSLPGLAASGRSSYEQYF. The DNA of the CDR3 is TGTGCCAGCAGTTTACCCGGACTAGCGGCCTCGGGCAGGAGCTCCTACGAGCAGTACTTC. The V and J genes are TRBV28 and TRBJ2-7; 10 bases fit TRBD2. The CDR3 spans 20 residues. Germline V gives CDR1 MDHEN, CDR2 SYDVKM. V shed 2 bases and J 0 bases; nucleotides not matched to a gene: 16.

This clone was found a few times. The chain recombines TRBV7-9 with TRBJ2-1; maybe TRBD2 (6 bases). The CDR3 runs 14 residues. Looked up from germline, CDR1 is SEHNR and CDR2 is FQNEAQ (reference sequence). V was pared by 7 bases and J by 2 bases, with 12 bases between. In DNA form, the CDR3 reads TGTGCCAGCATAGGTTGGGGGGCCTACAATGAGCAGTTCTTC. It encodes CASIGWGAYNEQFF.